This T cell receptor (beta chain) was recovered during a study of blood T cell repertoires in COVID-19. About the research overall: The origin of the acute and convalescent COVID-19 samples was the United States, Italy and Spain.

Per the germline V gene, CDR1 is SGHNT and CDR2 is YYREEE (reference sequence). V lost 0 bases, J lost 5 bases, and 14 bases lay in between. The CDR3 loop spans 15 amino acids. Produced via immunoSEQ multiplex PCR; TCRdb's table is partial and in-frame only. Of about 15,000 clones in the sample, around 83% were seen once. The clonotype was recovered from a woman in her forties or fifties with active or convalescent COVID-19. The chain combines TRBV5-4 with TRBJ2-5, with D perhaps matching TRBD2 (6 bases). The sample taken for sequencing was peripheral blood. CDR3 protein: CASSLDRREDETQYF. The CDR3 DNA sequence: TGTGCCAGCAGCTTGGACCGGCGGGAAGACGAGACCCAGTACTTC. The variable domain in full, completed from reference TRBV5-4 and TRBJ2-5, reads ETGVTQSPTHLIKTRGQQVTLRCSSQSGHNTVSWYQQALGQGPQFIFQYYREEENGRGNFPPRFSGLQFPNYSSELNVNALELDDSALYLCASSLDRREDETQYFGPGTRLLVL.